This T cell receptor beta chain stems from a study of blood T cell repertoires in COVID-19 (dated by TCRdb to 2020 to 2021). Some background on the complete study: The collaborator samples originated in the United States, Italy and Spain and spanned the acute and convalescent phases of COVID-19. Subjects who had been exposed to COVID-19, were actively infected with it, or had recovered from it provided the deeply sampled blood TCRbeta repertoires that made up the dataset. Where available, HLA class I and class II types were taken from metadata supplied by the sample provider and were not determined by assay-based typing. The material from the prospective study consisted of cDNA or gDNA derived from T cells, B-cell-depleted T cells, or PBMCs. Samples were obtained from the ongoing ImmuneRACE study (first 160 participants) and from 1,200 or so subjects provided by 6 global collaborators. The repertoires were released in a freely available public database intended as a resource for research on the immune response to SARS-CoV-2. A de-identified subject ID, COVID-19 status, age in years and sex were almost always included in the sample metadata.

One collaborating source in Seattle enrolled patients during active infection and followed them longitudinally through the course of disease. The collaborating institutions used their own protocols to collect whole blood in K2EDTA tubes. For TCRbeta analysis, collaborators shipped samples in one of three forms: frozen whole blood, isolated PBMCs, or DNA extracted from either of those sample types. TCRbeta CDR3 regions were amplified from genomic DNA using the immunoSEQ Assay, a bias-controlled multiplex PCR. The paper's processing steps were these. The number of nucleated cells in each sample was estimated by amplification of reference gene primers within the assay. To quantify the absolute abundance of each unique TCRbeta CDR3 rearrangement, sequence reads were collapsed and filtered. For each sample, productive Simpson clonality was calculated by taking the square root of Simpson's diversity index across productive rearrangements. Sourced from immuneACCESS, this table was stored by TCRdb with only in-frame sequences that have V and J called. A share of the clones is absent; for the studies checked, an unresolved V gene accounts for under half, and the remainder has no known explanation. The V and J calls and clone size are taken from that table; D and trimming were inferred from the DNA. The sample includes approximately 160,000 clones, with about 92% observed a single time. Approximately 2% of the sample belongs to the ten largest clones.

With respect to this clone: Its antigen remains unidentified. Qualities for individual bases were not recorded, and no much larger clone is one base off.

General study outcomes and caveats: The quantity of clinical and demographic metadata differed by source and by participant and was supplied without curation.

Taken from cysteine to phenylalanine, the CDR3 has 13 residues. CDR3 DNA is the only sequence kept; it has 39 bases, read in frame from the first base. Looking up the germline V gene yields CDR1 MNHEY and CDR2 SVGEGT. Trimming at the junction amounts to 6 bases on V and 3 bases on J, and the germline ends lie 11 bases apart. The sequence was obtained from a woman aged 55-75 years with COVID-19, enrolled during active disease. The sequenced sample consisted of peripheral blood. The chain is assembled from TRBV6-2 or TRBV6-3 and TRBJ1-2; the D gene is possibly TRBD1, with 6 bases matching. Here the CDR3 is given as CASSPTGDYGYTF. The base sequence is TGTGCCAGCAGCCCGACAGGCGACTATGGCTACACCTTC.